These 2 T cell receptor beta chains came from one sample sequenced in a study of T cells in Graves' hyperthyroidism and ophthalmopathy. Using RNA transcripts as the source, TCR beta CDR3 regions were amplified. A set of HTBI primers served as the primers for a first-round RT-PCR of the TCR CDR3. TCRdb recomputed calls from the multiplex PCR reads with MiXCR, one row per CDR3 protein. Of 450,000 to 650,000 distinct CDR3 sequences listed, roughly 20% are singletons. The sample taken for sequencing was blood. The receptors stem from a man aged 18-30 years with Graves' hyperthyroidism.

The table lists this clonotype with a few counts. A single base separates this from a much larger clone, so it may be a read error. The chain recombines TRBV12-3 or TRBV12-4 with TRBJ2-2; D possibly uses TRBD1 or TRBD2 (5 bases each). The length of the CDR3 is 14 residues. This CDR3 is CASRGRESTGELCF. CDR3 DNA: TGTGCCAGCAGGGGCAGGGAAAGCACCGGGGAGCTGTGTTTT.

This clonotype was observed many times. The rearrangement links TRBV10-3 to TRBJ2-5; 9 bases align to TRBD1. The germline gives CDR1 ENHRY, CDR2 SYGVKD. The CDR3 is 16 amino acids. V shed 3 bases, J shed 6 bases, and the junction held 11 bases outside the gene matches. CDR3 DNA: TGTGCCATCAGTGATCATTTAGGACAGGGGACGAAGACCCAGTACTTC. Residues: CAISDHLGQGTKTQYF.